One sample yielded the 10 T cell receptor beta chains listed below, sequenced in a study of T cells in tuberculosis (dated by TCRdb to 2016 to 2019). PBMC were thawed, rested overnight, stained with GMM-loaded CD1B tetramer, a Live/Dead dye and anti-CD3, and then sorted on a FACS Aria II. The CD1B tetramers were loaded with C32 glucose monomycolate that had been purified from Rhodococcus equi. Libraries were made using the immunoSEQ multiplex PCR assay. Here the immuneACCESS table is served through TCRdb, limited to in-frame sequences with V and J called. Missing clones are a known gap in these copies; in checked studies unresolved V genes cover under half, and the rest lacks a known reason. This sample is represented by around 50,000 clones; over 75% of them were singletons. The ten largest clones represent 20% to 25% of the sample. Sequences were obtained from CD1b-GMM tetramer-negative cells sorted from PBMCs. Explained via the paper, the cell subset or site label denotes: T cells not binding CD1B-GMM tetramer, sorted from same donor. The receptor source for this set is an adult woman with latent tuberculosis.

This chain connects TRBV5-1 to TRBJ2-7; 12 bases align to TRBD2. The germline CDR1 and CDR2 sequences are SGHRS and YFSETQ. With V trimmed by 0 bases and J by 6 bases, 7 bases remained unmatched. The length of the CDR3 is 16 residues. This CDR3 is CASSLAVASGGAEQYF. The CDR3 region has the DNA TGCGCCAGCAGCTTGGCCGTGGCTAGCGGGGGGGCCGAGCAGTACTTC.

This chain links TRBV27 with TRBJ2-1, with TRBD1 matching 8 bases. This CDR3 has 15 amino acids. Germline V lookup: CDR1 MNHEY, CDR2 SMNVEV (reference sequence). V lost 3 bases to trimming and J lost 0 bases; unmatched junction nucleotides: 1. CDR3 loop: CASSFTGGSYNEQFF. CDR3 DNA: TGTGCCAGCAGTTTTACAGGGGGCTCCTACAATGAGCAGTTCTTC.

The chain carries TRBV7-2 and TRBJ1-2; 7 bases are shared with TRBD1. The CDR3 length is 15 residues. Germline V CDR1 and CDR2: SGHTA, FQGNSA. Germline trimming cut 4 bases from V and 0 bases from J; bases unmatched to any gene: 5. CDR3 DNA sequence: TGTGCCAGCAGCTCCCGACAGGGCGCTAACTATGGCTACACCTTC. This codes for CASSSRQGANYGYTF.

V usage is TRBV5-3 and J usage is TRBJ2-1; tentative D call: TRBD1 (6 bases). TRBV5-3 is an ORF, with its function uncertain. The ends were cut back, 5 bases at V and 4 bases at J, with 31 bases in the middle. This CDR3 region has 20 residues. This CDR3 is CARRKTGLPSHPGSYNEQFF. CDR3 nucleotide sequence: TGTGCCAGAAGAAAGACAGGCCTACCATCTCATCCGGGTTCGTACAATGAGCAGTTCTTC.

CDR3 coding DNA: TGTGCCAGCAGCCTCCTGGAGCAAACTGAAGCTTTCTTT. Its protein product is CASSLLEQTEAFF. The chain carries TRBV7-9 and TRBJ1-1; no reliable D call. V gave up 5 bases and J gave up 5 bases, with 12 bases separating them. Germline-derived CDR1 and CDR2 are SEHNR and FQNEAQ (reference sequence). The CDR3 runs to 13 residues. The whole variable domain, remainder taken from reference TRBV7-9 and TRBJ1-1, is DTGVSQNPRHKITKRGQNVTFRCDPISEHNRLYWYRQTLGQGPEFLTYFQNEAQLEKSRLLSDRFSAERPKGSFSTLEIQRTEQGDSAMYLCASSLLEQTEAFFGQGTRLTVV.

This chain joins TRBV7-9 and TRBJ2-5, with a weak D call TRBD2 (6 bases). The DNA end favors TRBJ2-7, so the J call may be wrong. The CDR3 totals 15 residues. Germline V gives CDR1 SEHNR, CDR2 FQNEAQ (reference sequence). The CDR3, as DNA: TGTGCCAGCAGCTTAGATGTCGGGAGCGGCTACGAGCAGTACTTC. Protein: CASSLDVGSGYEQYF.

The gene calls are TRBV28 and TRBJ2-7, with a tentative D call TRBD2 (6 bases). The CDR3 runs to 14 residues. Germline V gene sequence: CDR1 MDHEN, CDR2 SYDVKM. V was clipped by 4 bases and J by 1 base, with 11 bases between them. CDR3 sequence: CASSSPGTSYEQYF. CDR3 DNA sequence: TGTGCCAGCAGTTCCCCCGGGACTTCCTACGAGCAGTACTTC. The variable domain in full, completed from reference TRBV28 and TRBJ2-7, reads DVKVTQSSRYLVKRTGEKVFLECVQDMDHENMFWYRQDPGLGLRLIYFSYDVKMKEKGDIPEGYSVSREKKERFSLILESASTNQTSMYLCASSSPGTSYEQYFGPGTRLTVT.

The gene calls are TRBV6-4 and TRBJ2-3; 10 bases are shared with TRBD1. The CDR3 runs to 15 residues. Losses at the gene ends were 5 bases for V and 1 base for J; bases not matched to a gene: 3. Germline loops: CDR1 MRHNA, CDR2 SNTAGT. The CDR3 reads CASSPGTGGTDTQYF. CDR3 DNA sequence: TGTGCCAGCAGTCCGGGGACAGGGGGCACAGATACGCAGTATTTT.

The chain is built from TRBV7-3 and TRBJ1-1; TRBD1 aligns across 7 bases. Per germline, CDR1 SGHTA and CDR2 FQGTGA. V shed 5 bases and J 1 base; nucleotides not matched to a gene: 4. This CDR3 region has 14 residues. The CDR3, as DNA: TGTGCCAGCAGCGCGACAGGGCGGAACACTGAAGCTTTCTTT. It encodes CASSATGRNTEAFF. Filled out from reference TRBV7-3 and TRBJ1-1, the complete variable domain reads GAGVSQTPSNKVTEKGKYVELRCDPISGHTALYWYRQSLGQGPEFLIYFQGTGAADDSGLPNDRFFAVRPEGSVSTLKIQRTERGDSAVYLCASSATGRNTEAFFGQGTRLTVV.

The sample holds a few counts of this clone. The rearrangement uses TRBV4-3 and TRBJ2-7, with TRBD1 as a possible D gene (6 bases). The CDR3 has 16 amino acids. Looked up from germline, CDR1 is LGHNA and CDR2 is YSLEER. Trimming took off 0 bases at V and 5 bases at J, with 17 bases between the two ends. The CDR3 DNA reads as TGCGCCAGCAGCCAAGATTCGACAGGAACGCGTCACGAGCAGTACTTC. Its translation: CASSQDSTGTRHEQYF.